The clone carrying this TCR beta chain appeared a single time. Generated by immunoSEQ multiplex PCR, the TCRdb table keeps only in-frame clones and is missing some. The sample lists roughly 150,000 clones; 94% were seen once. Some second doses came at about 4 weeks and others at about 12 weeks; these were pooled. This sample stems from a study of T cell responses to AZD1222 COVID-19 vaccine. V was pared by 3 bases and J by 3 bases, with 14 bases between. The germline V gene has CDR1 ENHRY and CDR2 SYGVKD. CDR3 length: 15 residues. This material consisted of peripheral blood, taken 28 days after the second AZD1222 dose. This clonotype was sampled from an adult who received the AZD1222 COVID-19 vaccine. The V and J genes are TRBV10-3 and TRBJ1-2, with no clear D. The CDR3 is CAISDPGVRDYGYTF. The DNA for the CDR3 is TGTGCCATCAGTGATCCAGGAGTCCGCGACTATGGCTACACCTTC.